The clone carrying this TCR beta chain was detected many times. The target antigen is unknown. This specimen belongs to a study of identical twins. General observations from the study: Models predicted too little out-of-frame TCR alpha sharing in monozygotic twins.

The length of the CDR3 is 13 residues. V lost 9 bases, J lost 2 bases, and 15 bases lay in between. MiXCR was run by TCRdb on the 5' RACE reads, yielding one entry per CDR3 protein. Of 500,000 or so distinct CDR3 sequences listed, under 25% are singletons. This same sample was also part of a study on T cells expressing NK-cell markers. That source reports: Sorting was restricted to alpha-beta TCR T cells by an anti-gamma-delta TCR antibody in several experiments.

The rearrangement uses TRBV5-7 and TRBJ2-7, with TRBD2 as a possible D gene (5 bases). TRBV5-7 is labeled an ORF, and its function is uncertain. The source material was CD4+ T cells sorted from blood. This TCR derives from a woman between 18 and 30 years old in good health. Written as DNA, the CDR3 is TGTGCCACCCCGTGTAGAGGGCCCTACGAGCAGTACTTC. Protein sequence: CATPCRGPYEQYF.